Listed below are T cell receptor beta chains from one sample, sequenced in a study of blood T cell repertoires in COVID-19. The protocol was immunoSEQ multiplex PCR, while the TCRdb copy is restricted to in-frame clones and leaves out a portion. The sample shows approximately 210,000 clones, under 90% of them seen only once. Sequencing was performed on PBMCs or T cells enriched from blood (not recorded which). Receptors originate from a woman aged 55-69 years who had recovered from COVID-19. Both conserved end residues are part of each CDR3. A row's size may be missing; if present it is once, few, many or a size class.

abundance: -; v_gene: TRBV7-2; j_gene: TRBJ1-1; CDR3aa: CASGTGFTEAFF
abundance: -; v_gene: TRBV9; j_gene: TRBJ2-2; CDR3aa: CASSVVGQNTGELFF
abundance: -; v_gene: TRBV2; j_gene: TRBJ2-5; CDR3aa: CASKYRGAGETQYF
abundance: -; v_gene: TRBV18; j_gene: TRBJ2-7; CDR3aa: CASSPSGKVGEQYF
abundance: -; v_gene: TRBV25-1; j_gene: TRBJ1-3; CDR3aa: CASSERDGRSGNTIYF
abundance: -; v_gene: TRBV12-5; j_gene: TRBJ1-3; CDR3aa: CASAEQGGGNTIYF
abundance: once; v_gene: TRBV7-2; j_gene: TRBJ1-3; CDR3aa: CASSLAAASGNTIYF
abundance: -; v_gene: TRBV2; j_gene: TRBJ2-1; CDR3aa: CASSGELRGSYNEQFF
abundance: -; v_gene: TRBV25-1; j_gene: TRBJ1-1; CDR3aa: CASTGWGTANTEAFF
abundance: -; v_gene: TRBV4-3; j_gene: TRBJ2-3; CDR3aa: CASSQELGSFTDTQYF